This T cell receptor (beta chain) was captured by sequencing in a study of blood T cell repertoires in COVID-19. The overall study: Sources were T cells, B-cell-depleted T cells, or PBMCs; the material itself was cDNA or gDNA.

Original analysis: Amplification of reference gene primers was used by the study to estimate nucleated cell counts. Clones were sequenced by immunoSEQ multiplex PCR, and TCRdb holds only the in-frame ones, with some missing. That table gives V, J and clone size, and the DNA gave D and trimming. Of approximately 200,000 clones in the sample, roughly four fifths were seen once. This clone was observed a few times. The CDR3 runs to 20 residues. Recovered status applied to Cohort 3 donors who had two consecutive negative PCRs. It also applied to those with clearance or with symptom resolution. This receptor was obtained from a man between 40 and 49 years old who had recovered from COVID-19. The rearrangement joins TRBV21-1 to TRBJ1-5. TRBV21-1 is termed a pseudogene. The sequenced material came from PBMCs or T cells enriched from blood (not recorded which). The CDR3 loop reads CASSKAQRDSPRGMNQPQHF. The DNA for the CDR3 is TGTGCCAGCAGCAAAGCGCAAAGAGACAGCCCTCGGGGGATGAATCAGCCCCAGCATTTT.